This T cell receptor (beta chain) was captured in a study of response to subunit inactivated influenza vaccine. Trimming shortened V by 5 bases and J by 5 bases, and 15 bases separated the two germline ends. The germline gives CDR1 SGHAT, CDR2 FQNNGV. CDR3 length equals 15 residues. MiXCR, applied by TCRdb to the RT-PCR reads, yields one record per CDR3 protein. There are roughly 520,000 distinct CDR3 sequences in the sample; approximately 24% occur only once, and over 1.5% lies in the top ten. This receptor was identified in a man between 45 and 60 years old who received an inactivated influenza vaccine. The rearrangement joins TRBV11-2 to TRBJ2-2, with D possibly matching TRBD2 (5 bases). The source was CD4+ T cells sorted from PBMCs, collected around 5 days after vaccination. In nucleotides, the CDR3 is TGTGCCAGCAGCCTCGGACTCCGGACGACCGGGGAGCTGTTTTTT. This gives the protein CASSLGLRTTGELFF.